This T cell receptor (beta chain) was sequenced during a study of shared clonotypes between healthy human individuals (dated by TCRdb to the early 2020s). About the investigation overall: Three men and two women, aged 18 to 49 years, made up the cohort. Per donor, three plates each were used for CD4 naive and CD4 memory, two for CD8 naive, and one for CD8 memory. The study deeply sequenced blood TCR repertoires of several healthy adults to estimate repertoire size and the extent of clonotype sharing between individuals. Different laboratories and diverse techniques were used to prepare libraries and sequence TCR repertoires, to increase sequencing depth and limit assay-specific biases. Each donor's leukapheresis produced roughly between roughly 0.85 and 9.5 billion PBMCs.

Healthy HIV-negative adults with no recently reported acute infections or vaccinations were included as donors. Every donor was a Caucasian adult living in Nashville, Tennessee, USA. CD4+ T cells were enriched by magnetic negative selection, after which naive cells were positively selected on CD45RA and the negative fraction was taken as the memory subset. After blood collection by leukapheresis, PBMCs were isolated using Ficoll-Histopaque density gradient centrifugation and then cryopreserved in the vapor phase of liquid nitrogen. Analytical flow cytometry was used to check the purity and quantity of each magnetically sorted T cell population. Each sorted fraction had its genomic DNA isolated and then quantified by UV absorbance on a Nanodrop 2000c. Concerning this clone: The target of this receptor is not known. The record has no base qualities; no much larger clone is one base away.

Overall results and qualifications from the work: Higher generation probabilities were observed for clonotypes shared by all four sorted-subset donors than for non-shared clonotypes. Sampling was limited to blood, and TCR repertoires in tissue likely differ from TCR repertoires in blood. Larger estimated clonotype richness was generally found for naive subsets than for memory subsets. Incomplete sequencing was indicated by rarefaction of sorted-subset datasets, despite the large sequencing depth. Because the study included only a small number of donors, the genetic and exposure-history diversity represented was limited. Pairwise subsampling indicated that sequencing depth was expected to affect the degree of clonotype sharing among donors. When a few donors were compared, the shared fraction of clonotypes was about 5% for naive CD4, around 3.5% for naive CD8, roughly 2.5% for memory CD4, and about 0.36% for memory CD8.

The CDR3 has 14 amino acids, counting the end cysteine and phenylalanine. The entry retains the CDR3 DNA only, 42 bases that are in frame from base 1. CDR1 GTSNPN and CDR2 SVGIG were looked up in the germline V gene (reference sequence). The V and J ends are trimmed by 4 bases and 3 bases, leaving 13 bases between them. Using the deep immunoSEQ assay, multiplex PCR amplified TCR CDR3 regions from genomic DNA. Genomic DNA extracted from each cell subset was distributed evenly over all wells of several immunoSEQ 96-well plates, and each plate served as one replicate. For sorted subsets, each replicate PCR was loaded with approximately 0.2 ug genomic DNA, equivalent to approximately 27,000 T cell genomes. Purified libraries were measured with a Qubit 3.0 fluorometer, size-checked on a Bioanalyzer 2100, and measured again with the KAPA Library Quantification kit. Every immunoSEQ 96-well plate was sequenced on a separate single-read 150-cycle Illumina NextSeq 550 flow cell. In the source study's methods: The immunoSEQ output contained only junctional sequences without quality scores, so filtering could not match that applied to full-length reads. Sequences were annotated with PyIR, a Python wrapper for IgBLAST v1.9, using IMGT germline references to assign V/J genes and CDR3. Reads were filtered out if the reads had weak V/J assignments (E-value above 1e-6), no CDR3, stop codons, out-of-frame junctions, or ambiguous translated residues. V3J clonotypes were defined as sequences sharing an identical inferred V gene, J gene, and CDR3 amino acid sequence. The percentage overlap between two repertoires was calculated by dividing the number of shared unique clonotypes by the size of the smaller repertoire. Richness of each repertoire was evaluated using RTK rarefaction, the Chao1 estimator, and Recon v2.1 estimates of unobserved clonotypes. OLGA was used to compute generation probabilities for all TCRbeta clonotypes that the gDNA method yielded from a handful of donors. TCRdb carries this immuneACCESS record with in-frame sequences only. Its versions omit some clonotypes, under half of them owing to an unresolved V gene in the studies checked, with the rest unexplained. V and J calls plus clone size are reproduced from that table; the DNA served to infer D and trimming. In all, the sample holds roughly 2.5 million clones, and around nine tenths of those were seen once. The top ten clones comprise under 0.15% of the sample.

The receptor was derived from a man younger than 35 in good health. What was sequenced was naive CD4+ T cells sorted from blood. The cell subset or site label, read with the paper, signifies: CD45RA+ positively selected. Recombination connected TRBV30 to TRBJ1-5, with the identity of the D gene unclear. The nucleotide sequence is given as TGTGCCTGGACCTCCGGCCGGAACAATCAGCCCCAGCATTTT. Its translation reads: CAWTSGRNNQPQHF.